This passage covers 2 T cell receptor beta chains from one sample sequenced in a study of T cell responses to AZD1222 COVID-19 vaccine. Repertoires were generated with immunoSEQ multiplex PCR, while TCRdb's copy carries only in-frame clones and drops some. The sample gives some 130,000 clones, about 90% of which show up once; about 17% is in the top ten. The sequencing used peripheral blood, collected on day 0 of MenACWY control vaccination. The receptors shown here come from an adult in good health.

The chain is built from TRBV5-1 and TRBJ1-2; 7 nucleotides line up with TRBD1. The germline V gene has CDR1 SGHRS and CDR2 YFSETQ. V gave up 4 bases and J gave up 0 bases; unmatched junction bases: 3. The CDR3 sequence is 14 residues long. In nucleotides, the CDR3 is TGCGCCAGCAGCGTGGGACAGTCTAACTATGGCTACACCTTC. Translated: CASSVGQSNYGYTF.

The V and J genes are TRBV27 and TRBJ2-7; 11 bases align to TRBD2. Germline CDR1 is MNHEY and CDR2 is SMNVEV (reference sequence). The V gene end was trimmed by 2 bases and the J gene end by 4 bases; junction bases not matched to a gene: 10. The CDR3 sequence is 17 residues long. The CDR3 protein is CASSLPPLTSGRYEQYF. The DNA for the CDR3 is TGTGCCAGCAGTTTACCCCCCCTTACTAGCGGGAGATACGAGCAGTACTTC.